The text below deals with one T cell receptor beta chain. Germline CDR1 KGHSH, CDR2 LQKENI. Trimming left V 2 bases short and J 7 bases short, with 21 bases between. The CDR3 extends over 17 amino acids. The data derive from a study of control samples from healthy donors and cancer patients. Produced via immunoSEQ multiplex PCR; TCRdb's table is partial and in-frame only. Here the sample spans 150,000 or so clones, roughly nine tenths being singletons. Specimen: blood. The TCR comes from a man between 18 and 35 years old in good health. The genes are TRBV18 and TRBJ1-5; D perhaps matches TRBD1 (6 bases). CDR3 sequence reads: CASSPEPVGDGGQPQHF. The DNA for the CDR3 is TGTGCCAGCTCACCAGAACCTGTTGGGGACGGGGGCCAGCCCCAGCATTTT.